Presented here are 9 T cell receptor beta chains from one specimen sequenced in a study of memory B cells and T cells in multiple sclerosis. These TCRs' antigens remain unknown. After stimulus-free culture, autoproliferating CFSE-dim and non-proliferating CFSE-high T cells were sequenced separately. Pooled replicate wells came from around 5x10^7 CFSE-labeled PBMCs cultured less than 8 days without stimulus. Assay used: immunoSEQ multiplex PCR; TCRdb lists only in-frame clones, some missing. This sample yields 32,000 or so clones, of which more than 70% are seen a single time; roughly 3% belongs to the top ten. The sequencing input was PBMCs from blood kept in culture. The receptors stem from a human donor with multiple sclerosis.

This clone appeared once. The same CDR3 arises from other DNA sequences in this sample as well. The rearrangement links TRBV5-6 to TRBJ1-4; 7 bases line up with TRBD1. Trimming cost V 4 bases and J 4 bases; bases outside gene matches: 7. Germline V lookup: CDR1 SGHDT, CDR2 YYEEEE. This CDR3 contains 15 residues. CDR3 loop: CASSRNRGVNEKLFF. CDR3 in DNA: TGTGCCAGCAGCCGGAACAGGGGAGTTAATGAAAAACTGTTTTTT.

V is TRBV27 and J is TRBJ1-2, with a tentative D call TRBD1 (6 bases). Germline CDR1 reads MNHEY; CDR2 reads SMNVEV (reference sequence). V was clipped by 8 bases and J by 4 bases, with 17 bases between them. This CDR3 has 14 amino acids. CDR3 sequence: CASRASGVGYGYTF. CDR3 coding DNA: TGTGCCAGCCGAGCATCAGGGGTAGGCTATGGCTACACCTTC.

The rearrangement links TRBV5-1 to TRBJ2-3; 7 positions match TRBD2. CDR1 and CDR2 from the germline V gene are SGHRS and YFSETQ. The CDR3 totals 16 residues. V gave up 4 bases and J gave up 4 bases; unmatched junction bases: 12. The CDR3 spells CASSTTGSGAPDTQYF. The CDR3 nucleotides are TGCGCCAGCAGCACCACCGGGAGCGGGGCACCAGATACGCAGTATTTT.

This clone has more than one count but fewer than ten. The chain links TRBV5-1 to TRBJ2-2; perhaps TRBD1 as D (6 bases). The CDR3 extends over 15 amino acids. Germline assignment: CDR1 SGHRS and CDR2 YFSETQ. The germline V and J ends were trimmed by 3 bases and 1 base, with 10 bases remaining between them. The CDR3 sequence: CASSSSTGNTGELFF. Here the CDR3 DNA reads TGCGCCAGCAGCTCTTCGACAGGGAACACCGGGGAGCTGTTTTTT. The entire variable domain, with the rest obtained from reference TRBV5-1 and TRBJ2-2, is as follows: KAGVTQTPRYLIKTRGQQVTLSCSPISGHRSVSWYQQTPGQGLQFLFEYFSETQRNKGNFPGRFSGRQFSNSRSEMNVSTLELGDSALYLCASSSSTGNTGELFFGEGSRLTVL.

The chain carries TRBV6-1 and TRBJ1-1; D gene ambiguous. Germline V gene sequence: CDR1 MNHNS, CDR2 SASEGT. V shed 11 bases and J shed 3 bases, with 19 bases lying between them. CDR3 size: 14 residues. CDR3: CASREGYRDTEAFF. The CDR3 DNA is TGTGCCTCCCGAGAGGGTTATAGGGACACTGAAGCTTTCTTT.

CDR3 region: CASSRNLWEQYF. Written as DNA, the CDR3 is TGTGCCAGCAGCCGGAACCTGTGGGAGCAGTACTTC. The V and J genes are TRBV7-2 and TRBJ2-7; D remains unclear. Trimming removed 5 bases from V and 7 bases from J, with 12 bases in between. Germline V gene lookup returns CDR1 SGHTA and CDR2 FQGNSA. CDR3 length: 12 amino acids.

In its sample, this clone was seen once. The CDR3 protein is CSGKQFRDISYNEQFF. Here the CDR3 DNA reads TGCAGCGGGAAACAGTTCCGGGACATCTCCTACAATGAGCAGTTCTTC. This sequence joins TRBV29-1 and TRBJ2-1, with a possible D match to TRBD1 (6 bases). The V and J ends lost 7 bases and 0 bases respectively, with 19 bases between them. The germline V gene has CDR1 SQVTM and CDR2 ANQGSEA. The CDR3 is 16 amino acids.

The gene calls are TRBV11-2 and TRBJ2-7, with D unclear. The CDR3 is made up of 10 amino acids. Trimming shortened V by 5 bases and J by 4 bases, and 3 bases separated the two germline ends. CDR1 and CDR2 (germline): SGHAT, FQNNGV. The CDR3, as DNA: TGTGCCAGCAGCCTATACGAGCAGTACTTC. Protein: CASSLYEQYF.

The chain is built from TRBV2 and TRBJ2-1; D remains ambiguous. The CDR3 consists of 15 residues. The V gene lost 7 bases and the J gene lost 0 bases, with 13 bases spanning the gap. The V gene's germline CDR1 is SNHLY and CDR2 FYNNEI. The CDR3 nucleotides are TGTGCCAGCACCCTGGACGACCGCTCCTACAATGAGCAGTTCTTC. Protein product: CASTLDDRSYNEQFF.